What follows are 4 T cell receptor beta chains derived from one specimen sequenced in a study of cytomegalovirus exposure and HLA in healthy donors (dated by TCRdb to about 2017). The library was generated by the immunoSEQ multiplex PCR assay. The multiplex PCR relied on a mix of 60 forward primers for TCR Vbeta segments and 13 reverse primers for TCR Jbeta segments. The table was pulled from immuneACCESS by TCRdb, which kept in-frame rearrangements only. Such tables lose some clones; where checked, under half of the loss comes from unresolved V genes, and the rest has no known cause. The sample has a few hundred thousand clones on record, 83% of them singletons. The biggest ten clones account for roughly 1.5% of the sample. The sample comprised PBMCs. The receptor source for this set is a girl under 18 in good health and CMV-seronegative.

This sequence joins TRBV2 and TRBJ1-5; no clear D gene. The V gene lost 7 bases and the J gene lost 3 bases, with 13 bases spanning the gap. The CDR3 length is 14 residues. Germline V gene sequence: CDR1 SNHLY, CDR2 FYNNEI. The CDR3 spells CASTLRLLNQPQHF. As DNA, the CDR3 is TGTGCCAGCACATTAAGACTCCTCAATCAGCCCCAGCATTTT.

V gene TRBV30 combines with J gene TRBJ2-2, with D perhaps TRBD1 (6 bases). Trimming stripped 6 bases from V and 1 base from J, with 12 bases between. The germline V gene has CDR1 GTSNPN and CDR2 SVGIG (reference sequence). The CDR3 covers 14 residues. The CDR3 nucleotides read TGTGCCTGTCTCAGGGGAGAGAACACCGGGGAGCTGTTTTTT. Translated: CACLRGENTGELFF.

This chain connects TRBV28 to TRBJ1-5; TRBD1 matches at 7 bases. The CDR3 sequence is 14 residues long. In germline, CDR1 is MDHEN, CDR2 SYDVKM. The V and J ends lost 6 bases and 7 bases, in that order; junction bases with no gene match: 9. Here the CDR3 reads CASSPTGDGQPQHF. The CDR3 DNA reads TGTGCCAGCAGCCCAACAGGGGATGGGCAGCCCCAGCATTTT.

V usage is TRBV6-5 and J usage is TRBJ2-3, with D maybe TRBD1 (5 bases). Trimming left V 5 bases short and J 10 bases short, with 13 bases between. Germline values: CDR1 MNHEY, CDR2 SVGAGI. The length of the CDR3 is 12 residues. The CDR3 DNA reads TGTGCCAGCAGTGTTCAGGGTGCGGCGCAGTATTTT. This translates into CASSVQGAAQYF.